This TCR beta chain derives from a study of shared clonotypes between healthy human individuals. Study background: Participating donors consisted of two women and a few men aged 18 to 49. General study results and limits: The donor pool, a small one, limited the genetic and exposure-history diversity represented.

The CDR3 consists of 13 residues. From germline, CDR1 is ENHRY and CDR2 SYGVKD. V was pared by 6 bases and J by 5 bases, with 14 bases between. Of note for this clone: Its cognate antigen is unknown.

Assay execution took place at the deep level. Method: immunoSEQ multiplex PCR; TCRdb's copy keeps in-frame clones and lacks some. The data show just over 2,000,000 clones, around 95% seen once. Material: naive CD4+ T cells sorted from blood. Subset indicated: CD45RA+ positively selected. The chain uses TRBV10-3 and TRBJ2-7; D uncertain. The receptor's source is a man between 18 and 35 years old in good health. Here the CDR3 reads CAIRVLASNEQYF. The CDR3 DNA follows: TGTGCCATCAGAGTCTTAGCTTCCAACGAGCAGTACTTC.